This T cell receptor beta chain was profiled in a study of cytomegalovirus exposure and HLA in healthy donors (dated by TCRdb to 2016 to 2017). Regarding the research as a whole: In an earlier analysis of under 600 of the donors, 276 Gb of sequence data and 90 million to 130 million unique TCR beta sequences from 150 million to 200 million T cells were reported. Along with the approximately 670-subject first cohort, a separate validation cohort of 120 different subjects was used. A handful of DR-DQ haplotypes were handled as single units for association and clustering because linkage in the cohort was strong. The aim of the study was to test whether cataloging public T cell receptors could identify signatures of past pathogen exposure. In an earlier analysis of 587 of the donors, high-throughput TCR beta sequencing was used to judge whether each TCR beta V gene segment behaved as functional or pseudogenic. Class I and class II HLA loci were covered by the typing at four-digit resolution. In a later genetic analysis, genome-wide SNP genotypes for about 60% of the 666 donors were used, and that subset was treated as a discovery cohort. Using immunosequencing, the study profiled T cell repertoires from 500 to 800 subjects and related those repertoires to cytomegalovirus serostatus. Typing coverage differed by locus: A, B, C, DRB1 and DQB1 were typed in roughly 620-630 donors, DQA1 in approximately 520, DPA1 in 600 to 610, and DPB1 in approximately 450. Among roughly 370 genotyped donors of the cohort, an average of approximately 250,000 unique TCR beta nucleotide sequences were sequenced per donor, around a sixth of them non-productive. Of the approximately 400 genotyped donors, 65% to 90% fell in the genetic ancestry cluster associated with self-reported Caucasian donors. In the later analysis, no new phenotypic data were used to find candidate immune exposures; instead, reliance was placed on TCR beta sequences and their occurrence across donors. Approximately 300 gigabases of sequencing data and approximately 85 million unique TCR sequences were included in an early release covering several hundred HLA-typed donors. To predict cytomegalovirus infection status, the study brought together high-throughput TCR immunosequencing, statistical association of individual TCRs with disease status, and machine learning. To study patterns of TCR occurrence, a later analysis re-analyzed previously published TCR beta repertoires from 650 to 750 donors and added high-resolution HLA genotyping. Donor age, sex, ethnicity and CMV serostatus were collected together with the repertoire data. All discovery cohort repertoires had been generated using a single sequencing platform.

The library was made by the immunoSEQ multiplex PCR assay. For the multiplex PCR, a mixture combining 60 forward primers for TCR Vbeta segments and 13 reverse primers for TCR Jbeta segments was used. Amplification of the CDR3 region of rearranged TCR beta genes was performed with a multiplex PCR assay on genomic DNA. The Illumina HiSeq System was used to sequence the amplified TCR beta libraries as 87-base-pair reads. The authors' analysis ran thus. A later analysis tallied 80 million to 95 million unique TCR beta chains across the 666 repertoires, and about 10 million of those chains were shared by two or more donors. Raw reads were error-corrected and collapsed into unique sequences with a nearest-neighbor algorithm that merged closely related sequences to remove PCR and sequencing errors. Alignment of CDR3 sequences to IMGT reference sequences was used to assign V, D and J gene segments. Each retained sequence needed at least a six-nucleotide match to both a V gene segment and a J gene segment. Rearrangements were classified as productive when the CDR3 lacked stop codons and remained in frame with V and J, and all other rearrangements were classified as non-productive. Following IMGT convention, CDR3 was defined as the stretch from the second conserved V-encoded cysteine up to the conserved J-encoded phenylalanine. The earlier analysis of about 610 of the donors excluded any sequence lacking an unambiguous match to a single V gene segment. An earlier analysis of a few hundred of the donors classified V segments as functional when productive rearrangements were above 56.7% and as segregating when the standard deviation between donors was above 5%. A statistical classification framework was developed to diagnose cytomegalovirus status using the catalog of TCR beta chain sequences. In a later analysis, V and J genes were assigned by comparing TCR nucleotide sequences against IMGT/GENE-DB human TR gene sequences. In a later analysis, CDR3 sequences and most-parsimonious VDJ recombination scenarios were assigned using the TCRdist pipeline. In a later analysis, every TCR beta chain was defined by the combination of its CDR3 amino acid sequence and its V-gene family, and reads without a unique V-gene family were dropped. As a way to deal with suspected cross-contamination and a sequencing artifact, a later analysis dropped more than 500 nucleotide sequences that were highly shared and had low generation probability. In a later analysis, a clonal expansion index was calculated for each public chain from normalized within-repertoire ranks of inferred template counts. In a later analysis, generation probabilities were computed using a VDJ recombination model fitted to out-of-frame rearrangements, and the results were checked against IGoR. In a later analysis, TCR-TCR, TCR-HLA and TCR-CMV co-occurrence was scored with hypergeometric tests, and a repertoire-size bias correction was applied to TCR pairs. To estimate false discovery rates, a later analysis permuted the HLA or CMV assignments 20 times. In a later analysis, co-occurring TCRs were grouped using DBSCAN, and TCRdist sequence similarity was added for clustering within HLA-allele-positive subsets. Repertoires with fewer than 30,000 or more than 120,000 public chains, plus five repertoires with anomalous nucleotide sharing, were excluded from co-occurrence clustering. What TCRdb holds here is the immuneACCESS table cut down to in-frame rearrangements. Part of the clones is not present; checked against another copy, under half of the missing clones reflect an unresolved V gene, and the others are unexplained. V, J and clone size derive from that table, while D and trimming were established from the DNA sequence. The sample records over 150,000 clones, over 75% of which are singletons. The ten largest clones represent 1% of the sample.

The CDR3 spans 16 residues, from the cysteine through the phenylalanine. The kept DNA is CDR3 alone, 48 bases in frame from the first base. V gives up 1 base and J gives up 0 bases, and the segment between their germline ends measures 13 bases. The germline V gene encodes CDR1 SGHVS and CDR2 FQNEAQ. Study-wide conclusions, independent of this receptor: Presence/absence analyses assumed roughly uniform sequencing depth across donors, an assumption that may not hold. The earlier analysis of approximately 590 of the donors excluded 15 to 20 rarely observed V segments, including chromosome 9 orphons, because counts were too low. A further reported finding was that TCR beta sequences accurately predicted the HLA-A and HLA-B alleles for most subjects in the first cohort. The authors suggested that the approach could potentially be extended to other disease states and immunological phenotypes. For the cohort, immune exposure information was limited to CMV serostatus. In a later genetic analysis, a missense DCLRE1C variant was associated with V-gene and J-gene trimming of TCR beta chains, and the association was replicated in an independent cohort. Only TCR beta chains were sequenced in this cohort, and the absence of alpha or paired-chain data limited detectable features. A later analysis found that TCR association rates varied across HLA loci, with DRB1 alleles showing the most associated TCRs and HLA-C alleles the fewest. A later analysis found that HLA-associated TCR beta chains were more clonally expanded and had lower generation probabilities than equally common non-associated chains. Because HLA typing was missing for some donors at each locus, association tests included only the typed subset. Broadly in line with IMGT annotations, most TCR beta V segments showed up in productive rearrangements about 87% or about 30% of the time in an earlier analysis of roughly 590 of the donors. In a later genetic analysis, fewer N-insertions in productive TCRs were reported among donors in an Asian-associated ancestry cluster than the roughly 640-donor mean. When HLA alleles, especially DR and DQ, strongly co-occurred, TCR associations were difficult to assign to individual alleles. Some IMGT-functional V segments, including TRBV6-2 and TRBV6-3, could not be told apart with the 87-base-pair reads, so those segments were excluded. In a later analysis, most CMV-associated TCR beta chains were found to appear HLA-restricted, with HLA associations seemingly driven largely by CMV exposure. In both the original and validation cohorts, the classifier was reported to diagnose cytomegalovirus status with high specificity and sensitivity. A cluster of highly shared sequence variants was judged likely to represent a technical artifact of the sequencing pipeline. At a false discovery rate of 0.05, a later analysis linked approximately 18,000 TCR beta sequences to specific HLA alleles. Linkage disequilibrium might explain the correlated functional status among segregating V segments, but an unknown experimental factor could not be excluded. In vitro tests confirmed that a few of the cytomegalovirus-associated TCR beta chains recognize cytomegalovirus antigens. In the study, about 150 TCR beta chains were listed as associated with cytomegalovirus. A later analysis reported that several top co-occurrence clusters appeared linked to parvovirus B19, influenza, CMV and Epstein-Barr virus. Most TCR sequences were observed very rarely across donors, whereas some public TCRs were present in many individuals.

Comments on this clone: Its recognized antigen is unknown. No qualities accompany the bases; no much larger clone lies one base away.

The cohort consisted of 650 to 850 healthy bone marrow donors. Cohort members were all nominally healthy when sampled, although unrecorded immune exposures were likely present. The donor tested CMV seropositive and was one of the 289 seropositive cohort members. Each donor provided a peripheral blood sample, and peripheral blood mononuclear cells were used for TCR beta sequencing. Genomic DNA was extracted from the blood cell samples with the Qiagen DNeasy Blood Extraction Kit. Sequencing input: PBMCs. The chain was built from TRBV7-8 and TRBJ2-7; 6 matching bases give a weak D call of TRBD2. The receptor's source is a woman aged 50 to 60 in good health and CMV-seropositive. CDR3 protein: CASSLVGGMSSYEQYF. The DNA sequence is given as TGTGCCAGCAGCTTAGTGGGAGGTATGAGCTCCTACGAGCAGTACTTC.